The 25 T cell receptor beta chains listed next were all sequenced from one sample in a study of T cells in Graves' hyperthyroidism and ophthalmopathy. Regions amplified from RNA transcripts were the TCR beta CDR3 regions. HTBI primers drove first-round RT-PCR of the TCR CDR3. TCRdb recomputed calls from the multiplex PCR reads with MiXCR, one row per CDR3 protein. The data show about 640,000 distinct CDR3 sequences, less than 25% seen once. The sequencing input was blood. The receptors were sampled from a man younger than 45 with Graves' ophthalmopathy.

The chain uses TRBV10-1 and TRBJ1-2, with TRBD1 identical over 8 bases. Germline V CDR1 and CDR2: WNHNN, SYGVQD (reference sequence). The CDR3 loop spans 16 amino acids. V dropped 8 bases and J dropped 2; count of bases not matched to a gene: 13. CDR3 protein: CASGPTPGQENYGYTF. CDR3 DNA sequence: TGCGCCAGCGGCCCTACTCCGGGACAGGAAAACTATGGCTACACCTTC.

In this sample, this clonotype turned up a few times. V and J are TRBV7-3 and TRBJ2-1, with D uncertain. With 2 bases removed from V and 7 bases from J, the gap between germline ends came to 18 bases. Germline V gives CDR1 SGHTA, CDR2 FQGTGA. This CDR3 has 16 residues. The CDR3 region has the DNA TGTGCCAGCAGCTTATCTTTCACGGGCCTCCTAAATGAGCAGTTCTTC. Its translation is CASSLSFTGLLNEQFF.

The genes are TRBV30 and TRBJ2-3, with 7 bases identical to TRBD1. V shed 4 bases, J shed 2 bases, and the junction held 3 bases outside the gene matches. The germline V gene encodes CDR1 GTSNPN and CDR2 SVGIG (reference sequence). CDR3 length: 13 amino acids. The CDR3 sequence is CAWNRGHTDTQYF. DNA of the CDR3: TGTGCCTGGAACAGGGGCCACACAGATACGCAGTATTTT.

This clonotype was recorded a few times. The CDR3 loop reads CASSRDSFSTNEKLFF. In DNA form, the CDR3 reads TGCGCCAGCAGCCGTGACAGCTTTTCAACTAATGAAAAACTGTTTTTT. V is TRBV4-1 and J is TRBJ1-4, with a weak D call TRBD1 (5 bases). V was clipped by 4 bases and J by 0 bases, with 12 bases between them. Germline V gene lookup returns CDR1 MGHRA and CDR2 YSYEKL. This CDR3 has 16 residues.

This chain links TRBV10-3 with TRBJ2-1; TRBD1 matches 7 bases. Germline V lookup: CDR1 ENHRY, CDR2 SYGVKD. J lost 3 bases, V lost 11 bases, and 7 bases had no gene match. This CDR3 has 13 amino acids. The CDR3 coding sequence is TGTGCCGCAGACCGGGACAGCTACAATGAGCAGTTCTTC. This sequence encodes CAADRDSYNEQFF.

This clonotype came up a few times. This chain uses TRBV19 with TRBJ2-2, with TRBD1 matching 10 bases. Germline V gene sequence: CDR1 LNHDA, CDR2 SQIVND (reference sequence). Trimming at V came to 5 bases and at J to 7 bases, leaving 7 bases not matched to a gene. The CDR3 has 15 amino acids. Here the CDR3 DNA reads TGTGCCAGTAGTGACAGGGGGCGCCGGAGCGGGGAGCTGTTTTTT. It codes for CASSDRGRRSGELFF.

This clonotype has a count of ten or more. The rearrangement links TRBV7-9 to TRBJ2-2, with D possibly being TRBD1 (5 bases). CDR3 length: 13 residues. CDR1 is SEHNR and CDR2 is FQNEAQ in the germline V gene (reference sequence). Deletions cut 6 bases from V and 3 bases from J, with 8 bases between. The CDR3 sequence is CASSSRDTGELFF. The CDR3 DNA sequence: TGTGCCAGCAGTTCCAGGGACACCGGGGAGCTGTTTTTT.

This chain uses TRBV28 with TRBJ2-1; 15 positions agree with TRBD2. Germline V gene lookup returns CDR1 MDHEN and CDR2 SYDVKM. CDR3 length equals 16 residues. Trimming took 3 bases from V and 13 from J; bases not matched to a gene: 10. For the CDR3, the DNA is TGTGCCAGCAGTTTCCTCGGACTAGCGGGGGGGTTGGTACAGTTCTTC. It specifies CASSFLGLAGGLVQFF.

There are a few counts of this clonotype. CDR3 DNA sequence: TGTGCCAGCTCCCGCCCCCGACAGGGAACCTACGAGCAGTACTTC. It specifies CASSRPRQGTYEQYF. The chain combines TRBV6-1 with TRBJ2-7, with TRBD1 identical over 7 bases. Germline values: CDR1 MNHNS, CDR2 SASEGT. V trimming: 8 bases; J trimming: 2 bases; junction bases outside the gene matches: 12. There are 15 residues in the CDR3.

The chain employs TRBV13 and TRBJ2-5; the D is unclear. V was cut by 3 bases and J by 9 bases, with 17 bases left in between. The CDR3 loop spans 14 amino acids. Germline-derived CDR1 and CDR2 are PRHDT and FYEKMQ (reference sequence). CDR3 region: CASSLGSSLLSQYF. The CDR3 DNA sequence: TGTGCCAGCAGCTTGGGTAGTTCCCTACTCTCCCAGTACTTC.

The rearrangement links TRBV7-9 to TRBJ1-3, with 7 bases aligning to TRBD1. Germline lookup yields CDR1 SEHNR and CDR2 FQNEAQ (reference sequence). The CDR3 extends over 17 amino acids. The V and J ends lost 4 bases and 0 bases, in that order; junction bases with no gene match: 9. CDR3 region: CASSSSMDRSSGNTIYF. CDR3 bases: TGTGCCAGCAGCTCATCGATGGACAGGAGCTCTGGAAACACCATATATTTT.

This clonotype has just a few counts. The chain recombines TRBV7-6 with TRBJ2-2, with TRBD1 identical over 9 bases. The CDR3 extends over 15 amino acids. The V and J ends lost 5 bases and 5 bases, in that order; junction bases with no gene match: 6. CDR1 is SGHVS and CDR2 is FNYEAQ in the germline V gene. The CDR3 sequence is CASSPGTGWTGELFF. CDR3 nucleotides: TGTGCCAGCAGCCCCGGGACAGGGTGGACCGGGGAGCTGTTTTTT. Variable domain in full (rest from reference TRBV7-6 and TRBJ2-2): GAGVSQSPRYKVTKRGQDVALRCDPISGHVSLYWYRQALGQGPEFLTYFNYEAQQDKSGLPNDRFSAERPEGSISTLTIQRTEQRDSAMYRCASSPGTGWTGELFFGEGSRLTVL.

The chain links TRBV7-2 to TRBJ2-1, with TRBD2 identical over 9 bases. The CDR3 runs to 17 residues. Trimming took 7 bases from V and 4 from J; bases not matched to a gene: 14. Germline CDR1 and CDR2: SGHTA and FQGNSA. The CDR3 sequence is CASTPSPGLAGYNEQFF. CDR3 DNA sequence: TGTGCCAGCACCCCTTCCCCGGGACTAGCAGGATACAATGAGCAGTTCTTC.

This clonotype has at least ten counts. The CDR3 DNA reads as TGTGCCAGCAGCGCCGGGACACGGAGGAACACTGAAGCTTTCTTT. It encodes CASSAGTRRNTEAFF. The J gene is TRBJ1-1, the V gene TRBV28; weak D call: TRBD1 (6 bases). Germline loops: CDR1 MDHEN, CDR2 SYDVKM. The germline V and J ends were trimmed by 6 bases and 1 base, with 15 bases remaining between them. The CDR3 runs 15 residues.

The chain is built from TRBV3-1 and TRBJ2-3; TRBD2 matches 9 bases. Germline V gene sequence: CDR1 LGHDT, CDR2 YNNKEL (reference sequence). Trimming at V came to 5 bases and at J to 6 bases, leaving 9 bases not matched to a gene. The length of the CDR3 is 15 residues. CDR3 DNA: TGTGCCAGCAGCACGTCTAGCGGGACAAAGGATACGCAGTATTTT. Its translation: CASSTSSGTKDTQYF.

This clonotype came up many times. The V call is TRBV12-3 or TRBV12-4, the J call TRBJ2-1, with D hard to call. With 2 bases removed from V and 8 bases from J, the gap between germline ends came to 10 bases. The CDR3 spans 13 residues. CDR3 residues: CASSLRSRYEQFF. DNA of the CDR3: TGTGCCAGCAGTTTAAGGTCACGTTATGAGCAGTTCTTC.

CDR3 in DNA: TGCAGTGCTCTCGGAGCAGGGCTGTACTTC. Its translation is CSALGAGLYF. The chain links TRBV20-1 to TRBJ2-7; D is perhaps TRBD1 (5 bases). The CDR3 runs 10 residues. Germline lookup yields CDR1 DFQATT and CDR2 SNEGSKA (reference sequence). Between the trimmed V and J ends, which lost 5 bases and 12 bases, there was a span of 14 bases.

This clonotype has just a few counts. The gene calls are TRBV3-1 and TRBJ1-1, with a weak D call TRBD1 (5 bases). The V gene lost 7 bases and the J gene lost 0 bases, with 24 bases spanning the gap. Germline V gene lookup returns CDR1 LGHDT and CDR2 YNNKEL (reference sequence). CDR3 length: 18 amino acids. The CDR3 protein is CASIPSMGVLGLNTEAFF. The CDR3 nucleotides are TGTGCCAGCATTCCAAGTATGGGGGTTCTGGGGTTGAACACTGAAGCTTTCTTT.

In this sample, this clonotype turned up many times. The V and J genes are TRBV7-9 and TRBJ2-7; 12 bases match TRBD1. V shed 6 bases and J 6 bases; nucleotides not matched to a gene: 18. Germline V gene lookup returns CDR1 SEHNR and CDR2 FQNEAQ (reference sequence). The CDR3 spans 18 residues. Here the CDR3 DNA reads TGTGCCAGCAGTCCCGGGACAGGGGGCAAGGGCCCGACCAGCGAGCAGTACTTC. Translated: CASSPGTGGKGPTSEQYF.

This clonotype was found a few times. The chain joins TRBV3-1 to TRBJ2-4; D gene ambiguous. Germline V CDR1 and CDR2: LGHDT, YNNKEL (reference sequence). The CDR3 length is 16 residues. The V gene lost 1 base and the J gene lost 0 bases, with 10 bases spanning the gap. The CDR3 here is CASSQAGRVAKNIQYF. The CDR3 DNA sequence: TGTGCCAGCAGCCAAGCCGGCAGAGTAGCCAAAAACATTCAGTACTTC.

This clonotype was seen only a few times. The chain combines TRBV27 with TRBJ2-7; TRBD2 agrees at 9 bases. V lost 0 bases and J lost 7; bases outside the gene matches: 7. CDR1 MNHEY and CDR2 SMNVEV come from the germline V gene (reference sequence). CDR3 length equals 15 residues. The CDR3 sequence is CASSLSSSGKGEQYF. The CDR3 nucleotides read TGTGCCAGCAGTTTATCGTCTAGCGGGAAAGGAGAGCAGTACTTC.

This clonotype was counted at least ten times. The rearrangement links TRBV30 to TRBJ2-2, with D possibly called TRBD1 or TRBD2 (5 bases each). Germline loops: CDR1 GTSNPN, CDR2 SVGIG (reference sequence). CDR3 length: 13 amino acids. Deletions cut 3 bases from V and 4 bases from J, with 9 bases between. CDR3 region: CAWRGTLTGELFF. Here the CDR3 DNA reads TGTGCCTGGAGAGGGACCCTCACCGGGGAGCTGTTTTTT.

This clonotype was observed a single time. J is TRBJ2-3 and V is TRBV5-6; the D gene is possibly TRBD2 (6 bases). V was cut by 0 bases and J by 8 bases, with 10 bases left in between. The germline CDR1 and CDR2 sequences are SGHDT and YYEEEE. This CDR3 comprises 13 residues. The CDR3 DNA reads TGTGCCAGCAGCTTGGGTGGCGGGGTTACGCAGTATTTT. Its protein product is CASSLGGGVTQYF.

V usage is TRBV4-1 and J usage is TRBJ1-5, with 11 bases lining up with TRBD1. After removal of 5 bases from V and 5 bases from J, the junction contained 5 bases not matched to a gene. This CDR3 comprises 15 residues. Germline values: CDR1 MGHRA, CDR2 YSYEKL. The DNA of the CDR3 is TGCGCCAGCAGCGAGGGACAGGGGGGGGATCAGCCCCAGCATTTT. Protein sequence: CASSEGQGGDQPQHF.

The chain combines TRBV20-1 with TRBJ1-2; no clear D. The germline CDR1 and CDR2 sequences are DFQATT and SNEGSKA (reference sequence). CDR3 length: 15 amino acids. Trimming took 2 bases from V and 4 from J, leaving 17 bases between them. The CDR3 DNA reads as TGCAGTGCTAGACCCTCAAGGGAGGACTCCTATGGCTACACCTTC. This translates into CSARPSREDSYGYTF.